This is a list of T cell receptor beta chains from one sample in a study of T cells after yellow fever vaccination. TCRdb recomputed calls from the 5' RACE reads with MiXCR, one row per CDR3 protein. The data hold 450,000 to 550,000 distinct CDR3 sequences, with just over 20% observed a single time. The specimen comprised PBMCs, sampled 21 days after the first yellow fever vaccination. These receptors all stem from a man aged 18-30 years who received the YFV17D yellow fever vaccine. CDR3s include the opening cysteine and the closing phenylalanine or tryptophan. D genes are given only for firm matches. A clone size is listed for some rows: how often the clone was seen (once, few, many), or a class if it is expanded.

>-|TRBJ2-2|TRBV9|15|few
TGTGCCAGCAGCGTAGTGGGACGGCCTGGCGGGGAGCTGTTTTTT
CASSVVGRPGGELFF
>-|TRBJ2-5|TRBV18|15|-
TGTGCCAGCTCACCGCGAGGACCAAAACAAGAGACCCAGTACTTC
CASSPRGPKQETQYF
>TRBD1|TRBJ2-7|TRBV6-2/TRBV6-3|13|-
TGTGCCACGTCCGGACAGGGGGCATACGAGCAGTACTTC
CATSGQGAYEQYF
>TRBD2|TRBJ2-7|TRBV28|15|few
TGTGCCAGCAGGCAGCGGGGGCCCCTCTCCTACGAGCAGTACTTC
CASRQRGPLSYEQYF
>TRBD2|TRBJ2-3|TRBV5-1|14|many
TGCGCCAGCACTTCTAGCGGTGAGGGCGATACGCAGTATTTT
CASTSSGEGDTQYF
>-|TRBJ1-1|TRBV10-2|14|-
TGCGCCAGCCGAGGCGAGGTGGGGGGCACTGAAGCTTTCTTT
CASRGEVGGTEAFF
>TRBD2|TRBJ2-3|TRBV11-2|18|few
TGTGCCAGCAGCTTCCCCTTAGGACGGGGGGGCATAACAGATACGCAGTATTTT
CASSFPLGRGGITDTQYF
>-|TRBJ2-7|TRBV20-1|14|-
TGCAGTGCTAGAGATCTGGGCCGAACCTACGAGCAGTACTTC
CSARDLGRTYEQYF
>-|TRBJ1-2|TRBV15|18|-
TGTGCCACCAGCAGAGATATCTTGCAGGACGACACTAACTATGGCTACACCTTC
CATSRDILQDDTNYGYTF
>-|TRBJ1-1|TRBV7-9|14|-
TGTGCCAGCAGCCCCAACGAGGTGAACACTGAAGCTTTCTTT
CASSPNEVNTEAFF
>-|TRBJ2-3|TRBV7-9|12|few
TGTGCCAGCAGCAACAGGGCAGGCACGCAGTATTTT
CASSNRAGTQYF
>-|TRBJ2-3|TRBV5-1|15|-
TGCGCCAGCAGCTTGGCCGAGGGATTCACAGATACGCAGTATTTT
CASSLAEGFTDTQYF
>-|TRBJ1-2|TRBV6-2/TRBV6-3|12|few
TGTGCCAGCAGTGGAACAGGTTATGGCTACACCTTC
CASSGTGYGYTF
>-|TRBJ2-2|TRBV7-9|12|few
TGTGCCAGCCCAACGAACACCGGGGAGCTGTTTTTT
CASPTNTGELFF
>TRBD2|TRBJ2-1|TRBV7-2|16|many
TGTGCCAGCAGCTTAATTCCTAGCGGGGGGGCTAATGAGCAGTTCTTC
CASSLIPSGGANEQFF
>TRBD1|TRBJ2-5|TRBV29-1|12|few
TGCAGCGCCGGACAGGGATTGGAGACCCAGTACTTC
CSAGQGLETQYF
>-|TRBJ2-1|TRBV7-9|12|-
TGTGCCAGCAGCTTAGTTTGGAATGAGCAGTTCTTC
CASSLVWNEQFF
>-|TRBJ2-3|TRBV5-6|11|-
TGTGCCAGCAGCTCACTAAATACGCAGTATTTT
CASSSLNTQYF
>-|TRBJ1-6|TRBV7-2|15|many
TGTGCCAGCAGCTCCCGGGCAGGGAGGGATTCACCCCTCCACTTT
CASSSRAGRDSPLHF
>-|TRBJ1-5|TRBV5-1|13|-
TGCGCCAGCAAGGGGGACGGAAATCAGCCCCAGCATTTT
CASKGDGNQPQHF
>-|TRBJ2-3|TRBV2|12|-
TGTGCCAGCAGTGAGAGAGGGAATACGCAGTATTTT
CASSERGNTQYF
>TRBD1|TRBJ2-5|TRBV20-1|12|few
TGCAGCGTGGAACAGGGGAAAGAGACCCAGTACTTC
CSVEQGKETQYF
>TRBD1|TRBJ1-4|TRBV9|14|-
TGTGCCAGCAGCGCACAGGGGACTAATGAAAAACTGTTTTTT
CASSAQGTNEKLFF
>-|TRBJ2-2|TRBV5-1|15|-
TGCGCCAGCAGCTTGGGTGGGACGTACACCGGGGAGCTGTTTTTT
CASSLGGTYTGELFF
>TRBD1|TRBJ1-2|TRBV5-1|13|-
TGCGCCAGCAGCTTGGCCGGGACAGATGGCTACACCTTC
CASSLAGTDGYTF
>-|TRBJ2-2|TRBV29-1|14|few
TGCAGCGCCCAGAGGACGACTAACACCGGGGAGCTGTTTTTT
CSAQRTTNTGELFF
>-|TRBJ2-7|TRBV5-1|16|-
TGCGCCAGCAGCCGAGGGGGGGCGCAGGAGTTATACGAGCAGTACTTC
CASSRGGAQELYEQYF